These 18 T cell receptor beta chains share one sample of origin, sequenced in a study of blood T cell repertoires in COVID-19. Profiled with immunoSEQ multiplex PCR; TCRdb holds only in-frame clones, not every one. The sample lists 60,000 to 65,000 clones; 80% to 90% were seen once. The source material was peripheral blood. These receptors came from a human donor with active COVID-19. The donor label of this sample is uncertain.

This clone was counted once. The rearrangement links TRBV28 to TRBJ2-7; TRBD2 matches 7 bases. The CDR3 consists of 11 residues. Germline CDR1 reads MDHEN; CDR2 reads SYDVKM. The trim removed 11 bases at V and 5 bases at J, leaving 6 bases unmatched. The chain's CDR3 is CAGGVRNEQYF. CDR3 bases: TGTGCCGGGGGGGTGCGCAACGAGCAGTACTTC.

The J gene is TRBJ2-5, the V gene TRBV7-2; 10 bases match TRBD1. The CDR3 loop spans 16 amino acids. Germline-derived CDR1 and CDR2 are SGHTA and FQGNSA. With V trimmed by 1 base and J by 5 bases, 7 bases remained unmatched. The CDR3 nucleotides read TGTGCCAGCAGCTTAGTTGGGACAGGGGCCCTTGAGACCCAGTACTTC. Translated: CASSLVGTGALETQYF.

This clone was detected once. The CDR3 DNA follows: TGTGCCAGCAGCCAATTCCTGGGACAGGGAGGGCCCTACGAGCAGTACTTC. Residues: CASSQFLGQGGPYEQYF. The chain links TRBV14 to TRBJ2-7; 9 bases are a match to TRBD1. The germline V gene has CDR1 SGHDN and CDR2 FVKESK. The CDR3 has 17 amino acids. With 2 bases clipped from V and 2 bases from J, the junction kept 10 bases outside the gene matches.

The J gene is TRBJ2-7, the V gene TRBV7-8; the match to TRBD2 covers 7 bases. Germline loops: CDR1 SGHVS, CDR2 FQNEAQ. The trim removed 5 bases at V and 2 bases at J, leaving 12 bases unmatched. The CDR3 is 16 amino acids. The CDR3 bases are TGTGCCAGCAGCCCGCCGGGTGAGCGGGGAACCTACGAGCAGTACTTC. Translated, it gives CASSPPGERGTYEQYF. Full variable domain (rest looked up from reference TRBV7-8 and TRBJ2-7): GAGVSQSPRYKVAKRGQDVALRCDPISGHVSLFWYQQALGQGPEFLTYFQNEAQLDKSGLPSDRFFAERPEGSVSTLKIQRTQQEDSAVYLCASSPPGERGTYEQYFGPGTRLTVT.

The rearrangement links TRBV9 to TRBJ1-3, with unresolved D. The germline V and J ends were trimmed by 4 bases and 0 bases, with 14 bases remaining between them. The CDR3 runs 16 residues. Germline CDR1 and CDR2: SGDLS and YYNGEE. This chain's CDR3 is CASSTRWANSGNTIYF. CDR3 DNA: TGTGCCAGCAGCACCCGGTGGGCTAACTCTGGAAACACCATATATTTT.

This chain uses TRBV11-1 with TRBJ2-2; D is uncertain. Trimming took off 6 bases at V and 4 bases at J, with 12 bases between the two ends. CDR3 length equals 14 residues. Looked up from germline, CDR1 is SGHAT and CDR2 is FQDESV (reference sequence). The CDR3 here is CASRADTSTGELFF. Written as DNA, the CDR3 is TGTGCCAGCAGGGCTGACACTTCCACCGGGGAGCTGTTTTTT.

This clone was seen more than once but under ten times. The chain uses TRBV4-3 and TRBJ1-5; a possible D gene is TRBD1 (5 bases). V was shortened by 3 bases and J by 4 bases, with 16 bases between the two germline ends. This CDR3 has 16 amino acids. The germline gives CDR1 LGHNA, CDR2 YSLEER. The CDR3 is CASSQGQGLVNQPQHF. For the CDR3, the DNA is TGCGCCAGCAGCCAGGGCCAGGGCCTCGTGAATCAGCCCCAGCATTTT.

CDR3 nucleotides: TGTGCCAGCAGTACCCGACAGGGTAGTAACACTGAAGCTTTCTTT. Translated: CASSTRQGSNTEAFF. The chain links TRBV6-6 to TRBJ1-1; TRBD1 matches at 7 bases. The germline gives CDR1 MNHNY, CDR2 SVGAGI (reference sequence). Unmatched junction bases numbered 8, after V lost 5 bases and J lost 2 bases. The CDR3 covers 15 residues.

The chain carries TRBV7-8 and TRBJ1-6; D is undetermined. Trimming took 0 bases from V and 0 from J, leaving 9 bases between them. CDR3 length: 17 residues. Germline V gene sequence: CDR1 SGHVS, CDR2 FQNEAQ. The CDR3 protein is CASSLAQSSSYNSPLHF. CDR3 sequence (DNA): TGTGCCAGCAGCTTAGCTCAATCCAGCTCCTATAATTCACCCCTCCACTTT.

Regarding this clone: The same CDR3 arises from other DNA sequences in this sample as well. CDR3 sequence reads: CASGLGSGSWTDTQYF. CDR3 DNA: TGTGCCAGTGGCCTCGGGAGCGGGAGTTGGACAGATACGCAGTATTTT. This sequence joins TRBV19 and TRBJ2-3; 8 bases fit TRBD2. The germline gives CDR1 LNHDA, CDR2 SQIVND (reference sequence). This CDR3 has 16 amino acids. V dropped 8 bases and J dropped 3; count of bases not matched to a gene: 13.

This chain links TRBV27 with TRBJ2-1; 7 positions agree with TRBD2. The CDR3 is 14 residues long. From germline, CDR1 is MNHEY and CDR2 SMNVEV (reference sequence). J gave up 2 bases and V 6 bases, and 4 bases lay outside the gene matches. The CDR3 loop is CASSLADPYNEQFF. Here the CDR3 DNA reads TGTGCCAGCAGCCTAGCGGACCCCTACAATGAGCAGTTCTTC.

DNA for the CDR3: TGTGCCAGCAGGGGGACAGGTCGTAGGGAGACCCAGTACTTC. It yields the protein CASRGTGRRETQYF. V and J are TRBV25-1 and TRBJ2-5, with 8 bases fitting TRBD1. Per the germline V gene, CDR1 is MGHDK and CDR2 is SYGVNS. This CDR3 has 14 amino acids. The V segment lost 6 bases and the J segment 5 bases; nucleotides outside the gene matches: 8.

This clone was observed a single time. CDR3 DNA: TGTGCCATCAGCCGGGACACCTTTCGGTACGAGCAGTACTTC. Protein: CAISRDTFRYEQYF. The genes are TRBV10-3 and TRBJ2-7; maybe TRBD1 (6 bases). V dropped 6 bases and J dropped 4 bases, with 16 bases sitting between them. The V gene's germline CDR1 is ENHRY and CDR2 SYGVKD. The CDR3 spans 14 residues.

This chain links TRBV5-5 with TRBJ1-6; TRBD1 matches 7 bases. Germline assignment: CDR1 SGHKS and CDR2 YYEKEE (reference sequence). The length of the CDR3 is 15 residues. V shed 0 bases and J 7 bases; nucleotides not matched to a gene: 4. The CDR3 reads CASSLEGAWNSPLHF. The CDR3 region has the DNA TGTGCCAGCAGCTTGGAGGGGGCATGGAATTCACCCCTCCACTTT.

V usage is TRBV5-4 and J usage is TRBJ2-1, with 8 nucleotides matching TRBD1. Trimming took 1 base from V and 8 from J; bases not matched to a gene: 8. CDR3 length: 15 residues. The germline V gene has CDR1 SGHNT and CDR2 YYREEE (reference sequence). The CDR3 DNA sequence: TGTGCCAGCAGCTTGAGGAACAGGGGGTTCGATGAGCAGTTCTTC. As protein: CASSLRNRGFDEQFF.

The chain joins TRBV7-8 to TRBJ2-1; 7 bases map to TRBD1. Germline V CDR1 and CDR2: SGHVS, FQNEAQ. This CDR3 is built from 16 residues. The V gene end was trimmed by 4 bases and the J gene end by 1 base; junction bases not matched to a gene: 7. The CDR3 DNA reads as TGTGCCAGCAGCTCTGGAAACAGGGGTTCCTACAATGAGCAGTTCTTC. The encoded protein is CASSSGNRGSYNEQFF. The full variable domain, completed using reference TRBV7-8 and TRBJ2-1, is GAGVSQSPRYKVAKRGQDVALRCDPISGHVSLFWYQQALGQGPEFLTYFQNEAQLDKSGLPSDRFFAERPEGSVSTLKIQRTQQEDSAVYLCASSSGNRGSYNEQFFGPGTRLTVL.

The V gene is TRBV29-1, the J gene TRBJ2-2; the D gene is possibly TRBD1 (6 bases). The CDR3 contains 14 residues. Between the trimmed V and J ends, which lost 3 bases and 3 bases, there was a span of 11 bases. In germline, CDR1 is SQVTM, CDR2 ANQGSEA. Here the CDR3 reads CSVDEGVYTGELFF. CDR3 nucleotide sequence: TGCAGCGTTGATGAGGGGGTATACACCGGGGAGCTGTTTTTT.

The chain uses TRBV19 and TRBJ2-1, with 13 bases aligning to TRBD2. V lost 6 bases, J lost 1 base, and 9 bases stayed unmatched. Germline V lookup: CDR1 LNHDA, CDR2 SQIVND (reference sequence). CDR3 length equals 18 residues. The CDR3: CASRAGTSGNGSYNEQFF. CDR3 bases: TGTGCCAGTAGAGCCGGGACTAGCGGGAACGGTTCCTACAATGAGCAGTTCTTC.